The entry below describes one TCR beta chain. Its antigen is undetermined. The PCR made use of 60 Vbeta and 13 Jbeta primers. This table comes from immunoSEQ multiplex PCR, and its TCRdb copy is limited to in-frame clones, with some not included. Recorded for this sample: 200,000 to 250,000 clones. The record originates from a study of cytomegalovirus exposure and HLA in healthy donors. General study results and limits: Reportedly, TCR beta sequences accurately predicted HLA-A and HLA-B alleles in most subjects. Segments of the TCR beta V type were, in most cases, productive about 87% or about 30% of the time in an earlier analysis.

There are 13 residues in the CDR3. Trimming shortened V by 3 bases and J by 7 bases, and 10 bases separated the two germline ends. Germline CDR1 MDHEN, CDR2 SYDVKM. This chain connects TRBV28 to TRBJ1-5; D is perhaps TRBD1 (6 bases). Sequenced: PBMCs. This receptor was obtained from a woman in her thirties in good health and CMV-seropositive. This chain's CDR3 is CASSFRGDQPQHF. The CDR3 DNA sequence: TGTGCCAGCAGTTTCAGGGGAGACCAGCCCCAGCATTTT.